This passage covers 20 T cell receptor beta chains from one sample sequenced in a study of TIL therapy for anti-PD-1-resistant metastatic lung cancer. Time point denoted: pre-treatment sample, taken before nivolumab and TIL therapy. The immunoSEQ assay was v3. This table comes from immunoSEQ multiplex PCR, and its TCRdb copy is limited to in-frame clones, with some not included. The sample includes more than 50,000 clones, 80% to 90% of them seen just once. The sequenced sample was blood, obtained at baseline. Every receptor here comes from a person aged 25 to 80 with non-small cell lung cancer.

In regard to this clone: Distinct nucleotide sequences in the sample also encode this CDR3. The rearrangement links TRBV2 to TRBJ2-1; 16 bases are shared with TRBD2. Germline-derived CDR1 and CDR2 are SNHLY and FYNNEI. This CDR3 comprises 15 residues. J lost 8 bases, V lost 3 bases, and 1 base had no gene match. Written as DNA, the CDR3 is TGTGCCAGCAGTGAGGGACTAGCGGGGGGGCATGAGCAGTTCTTC. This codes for CASSEGLAGGHEQFF.

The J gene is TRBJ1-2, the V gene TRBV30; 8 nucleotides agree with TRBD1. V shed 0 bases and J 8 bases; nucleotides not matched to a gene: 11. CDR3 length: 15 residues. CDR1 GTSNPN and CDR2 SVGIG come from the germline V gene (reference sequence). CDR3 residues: CAWSVTGGRREGYTF. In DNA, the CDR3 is TGTGCCTGGAGTGTAACAGGGGGGCGCCGGGAAGGCTACACCTTC.

CDR3 sequence reads: CATRTGGGHTQYF. CDR3 bases: TGTGCCACCAGGACAGGAGGAGGGCATACGCAGTATTTT. This chain links TRBV6-5 with TRBJ2-3; TRBD1 is a possible D gene (7 bases). This CDR3 is built from 13 residues. Trimming left V 10 bases short and J 7 bases short, with 18 bases between. Germline V gives CDR1 MNHEY, CDR2 SVGAGI.

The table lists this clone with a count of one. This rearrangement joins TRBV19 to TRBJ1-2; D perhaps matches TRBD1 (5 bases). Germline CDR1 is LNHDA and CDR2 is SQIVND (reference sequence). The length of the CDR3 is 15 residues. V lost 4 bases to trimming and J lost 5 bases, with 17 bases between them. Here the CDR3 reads CASSTGATSRYGYTF. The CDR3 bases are TGTGCCAGTAGTACCGGGGCCACATCGAGGTATGGCTACACCTTC.

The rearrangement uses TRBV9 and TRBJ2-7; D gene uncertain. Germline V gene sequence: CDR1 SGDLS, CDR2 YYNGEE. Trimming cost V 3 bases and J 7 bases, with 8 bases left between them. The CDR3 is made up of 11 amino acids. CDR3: CASSAGIEQYF. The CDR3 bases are TGTGCCAGCAGCGCCGGTATAGAGCAGTACTTC. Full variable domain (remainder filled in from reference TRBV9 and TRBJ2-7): DSGVTQTPKHLITATGQRVTLRCSPRSGDLSVYWYQQSLDQGLQFLIQYYNGEERAKGNILERFSAQQFPDLHSELNLSSLELGDSALYFCASSAGIEQYFGPGTRLTVT.

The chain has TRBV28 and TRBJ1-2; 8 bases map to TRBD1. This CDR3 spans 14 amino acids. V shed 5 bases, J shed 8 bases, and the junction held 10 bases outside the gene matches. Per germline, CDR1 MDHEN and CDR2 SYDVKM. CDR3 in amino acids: CASSPSDRVEGYTF. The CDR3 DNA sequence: TGTGCCAGCAGTCCTTCGGACAGGGTTGAAGGCTACACCTTC.

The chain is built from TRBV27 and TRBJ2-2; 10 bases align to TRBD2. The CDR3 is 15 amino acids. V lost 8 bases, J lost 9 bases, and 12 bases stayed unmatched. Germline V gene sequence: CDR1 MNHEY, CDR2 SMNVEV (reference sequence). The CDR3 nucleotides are TGTGCCAGCGGATCTAGCGGGAGTCCGGGTAGGGAGCTGTTTTTT. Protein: CASGSSGSPGRELFF.

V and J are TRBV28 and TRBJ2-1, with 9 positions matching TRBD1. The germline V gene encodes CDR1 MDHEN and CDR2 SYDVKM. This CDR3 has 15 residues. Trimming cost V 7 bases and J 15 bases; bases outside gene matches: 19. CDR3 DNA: TGTGCCAGCACCGAACCCGGGACAGGGATTCAAGTTCTGTTCTTC. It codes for CASTEPGTGIQVLFF.

In nucleotides, the CDR3 is TGTGCCAGCAGTTACTCGGCACAGGCCTCCTACGAGCAGTACTTC. Translation: CASSYSAQASYEQYF. The genes are TRBV6-5 and TRBJ2-7; tentative D call: TRBD1 (5 bases). CDR1 and CDR2 (germline): MNHEY, SVGAGI. This CDR3 contains 15 residues. Trimming left V 0 bases short and J 0 bases short, with 9 bases between.

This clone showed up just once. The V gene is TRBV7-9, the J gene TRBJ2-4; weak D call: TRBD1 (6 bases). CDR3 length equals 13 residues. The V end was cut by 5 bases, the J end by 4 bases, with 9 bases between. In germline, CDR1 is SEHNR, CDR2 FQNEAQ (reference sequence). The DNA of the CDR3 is TGTGCCAGCAGCGAGGACAGTAAAAACATTCAGTACTTC. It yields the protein CASSEDSKNIQYF.

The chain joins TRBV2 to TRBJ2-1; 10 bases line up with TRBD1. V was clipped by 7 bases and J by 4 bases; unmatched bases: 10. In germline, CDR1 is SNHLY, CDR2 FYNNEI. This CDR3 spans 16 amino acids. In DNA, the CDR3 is TGTGCCAGCACCCTAACCGGGACAGGGGTATACAATGAGCAGTTCTTC. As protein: CASTLTGTGVYNEQFF.

DNA of the CDR3: TGTGCCTGGAACGTACTAGCGGGAGGTACCGAGCAGTTCTTC. Protein sequence: CAWNVLAGGTEQFF. The genes are TRBV30 and TRBJ2-1; 12 positions match TRBD2. Germline V CDR1 and CDR2: GTSNPN, SVGIG (reference sequence). The trim removed 4 bases at V and 10 bases at J, leaving 8 bases unmatched. The CDR3 is made up of 14 amino acids.

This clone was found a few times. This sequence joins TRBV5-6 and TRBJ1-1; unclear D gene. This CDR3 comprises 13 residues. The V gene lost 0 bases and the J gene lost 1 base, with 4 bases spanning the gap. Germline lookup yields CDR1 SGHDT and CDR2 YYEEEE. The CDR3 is CASSLEENTEAFF. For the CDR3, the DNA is TGTGCCAGCAGCTTGGAAGAGAACACTGAAGCTTTCTTT.

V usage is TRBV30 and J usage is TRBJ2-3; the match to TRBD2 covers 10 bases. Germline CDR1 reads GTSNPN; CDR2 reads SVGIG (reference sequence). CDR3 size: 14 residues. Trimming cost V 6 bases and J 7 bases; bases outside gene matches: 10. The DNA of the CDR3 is TGTGCCTGTACCCTAGCGGGAGTGCGTAATACGCAGTATTTT. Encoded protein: CACTLAGVRNTQYF.

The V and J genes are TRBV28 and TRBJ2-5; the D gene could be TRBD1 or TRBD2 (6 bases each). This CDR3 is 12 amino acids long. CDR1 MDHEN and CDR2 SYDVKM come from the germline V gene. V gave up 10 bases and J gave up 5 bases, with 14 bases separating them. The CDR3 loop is CATHGGLETQYF. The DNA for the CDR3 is TGTGCCACGCACGGGGGCCTTGAGACCCAGTACTTC.

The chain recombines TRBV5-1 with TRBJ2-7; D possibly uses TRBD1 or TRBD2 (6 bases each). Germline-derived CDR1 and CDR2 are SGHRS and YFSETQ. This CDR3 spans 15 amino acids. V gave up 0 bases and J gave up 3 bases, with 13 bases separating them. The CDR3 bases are TGCGCCAGCAGCTTGGAGGGGGGCACGGGCTACGAGCAGTACTTC. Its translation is CASSLEGGTGYEQYF.

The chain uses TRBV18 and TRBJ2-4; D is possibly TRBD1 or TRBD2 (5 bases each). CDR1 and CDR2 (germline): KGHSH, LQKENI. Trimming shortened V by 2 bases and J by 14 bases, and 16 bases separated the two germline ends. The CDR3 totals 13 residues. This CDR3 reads CASSPVTRGDKYF. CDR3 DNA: TGTGCCAGCTCACCAGTGACCCGGGGCGACAAGTACTTC.

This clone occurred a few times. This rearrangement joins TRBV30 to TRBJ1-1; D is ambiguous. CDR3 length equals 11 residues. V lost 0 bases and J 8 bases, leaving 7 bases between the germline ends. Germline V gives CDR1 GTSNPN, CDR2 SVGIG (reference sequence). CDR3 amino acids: CAWSVRGEAFF. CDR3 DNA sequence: TGTGCCTGGAGTGTACGAGGGGAAGCTTTCTTT.

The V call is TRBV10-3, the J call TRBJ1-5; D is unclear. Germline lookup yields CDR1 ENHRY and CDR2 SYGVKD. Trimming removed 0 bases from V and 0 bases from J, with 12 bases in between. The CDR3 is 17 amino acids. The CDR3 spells CAISESTPSYSNQPQHF. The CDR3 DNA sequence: TGTGCCATCAGTGAGTCGACCCCGAGTTATAGCAATCAGCCCCAGCATTTT.

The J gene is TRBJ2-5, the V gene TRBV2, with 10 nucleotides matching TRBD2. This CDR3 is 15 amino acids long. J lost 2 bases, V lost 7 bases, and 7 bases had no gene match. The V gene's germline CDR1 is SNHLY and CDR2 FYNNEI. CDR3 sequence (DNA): TGTGCCAGCAACTTAGCGGGAGGACTTCAAGAGACCCAGTACTTC. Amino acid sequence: CASNLAGGLQETQYF.